One and the same sample provided the 31 T cell receptor beta chains below, sequenced in a study of cytomegalovirus exposure and HLA in healthy donors. The PCR made use of 60 Vbeta and 13 Jbeta primers. Some clones are missing from TCRdb's copy, which holds only in-frame ones; the method was immunoSEQ multiplex PCR. The data show 81,000 or so clones, with about two thirds seen just once and about 5.4% held by the top ten. Sequencing was performed on PBMCs. Receptor source: a woman younger than 45 in good health and CMV-seropositive.

CDR3 nucleotides: TGTGCCAGCAGTCTGGCTCAGTCTGAAAAACTGTTTTTT. It codes for CASSLAQSEKLFF. V and J are TRBV6-1 and TRBJ1-4; no definite D call. The CDR3 runs 13 residues. The V gene lost 5 bases and the J gene lost 7 bases, with 11 bases spanning the gap. Germline V lookup: CDR1 MNHNS, CDR2 SASEGT.

This sequence joins TRBV29-1 and TRBJ2-1; TRBD2 matches 9 bases. The CDR3 length is 16 residues. CDR1 and CDR2 from the germline V gene are SQVTM and ANQGSEA. J was trimmed by 4 bases and V by 0 bases; bases with no gene match: 7. CDR3 region: CSVEDLGAGGYNEQFF. CDR3 DNA sequence: TGCAGCGTTGAAGATCTTGGAGCGGGGGGATACAATGAGCAGTTCTTC.

CDR3 nucleotide sequence: TGTGCCAGCAGTGCAGGGACAGGGGGTGAAAAACTGTTTTTT. Its translation is CASSAGTGGEKLFF. V and J are TRBV2 and TRBJ1-4, with 11 bases fitting TRBD1. The CDR3 runs 14 residues. The V gene end was trimmed by 4 bases and the J gene end by 7 bases; junction bases not matched to a gene: 2. The germline gives CDR1 SNHLY, CDR2 FYNNEI.

The chain has TRBV19 and TRBJ2-5; 7 bases match TRBD2. The CDR3 length is 16 residues. Germline V CDR1 and CDR2: LNHDA, SQIVND (reference sequence). Trimming took 5 bases from V and 3 from J; bases not matched to a gene: 12. The CDR3: CASSEPRGDTKETQYF. The DNA of the CDR3 is TGTGCCAGTAGTGAGCCCCGGGGGGATACCAAAGAGACCCAGTACTTC.

The gene calls are TRBV29-1 and TRBJ2-7, with TRBD2 as a possible D gene (5 bases). Germline CDR1 SQVTM, CDR2 ANQGSEA. The CDR3 has 16 residues. The germline V and J ends were trimmed by 0 bases and 2 bases, with 17 bases remaining between them. Written as DNA, the CDR3 is TGCAGCGTTGAAGATCGGGCGTCAGAGGGTCCCTACGAGCAGTACTTC. It yields the protein CSVEDRASEGPYEQYF.

This clone was detected only a few times. The V call is TRBV28, the J call TRBJ2-5; possible D gene TRBD1, 7 bases. Germline assignment: CDR1 MDHEN and CDR2 SYDVKM. V dropped 6 bases and J dropped 1 base, with 15 bases sitting between them. The CDR3 covers 15 residues. CDR3 region: CASSPAGTAQETQYF. The CDR3 bases are TGTGCCAGCAGCCCTGCGGGGACAGCCCAAGAGACCCAGTACTTC. The entire variable domain, with the rest obtained from reference TRBV28 and TRBJ2-5, is as follows: DVKVTQSSRYLVKRTGEKVFLECVQDMDHENMFWYRQDPGLGLRLIYFSYDVKMKEKGDIPEGYSVSREKKERFSLILESASTNQTSMYLCASSPAGTAQETQYFGPGTRLLVL.

The V call is TRBV5-1, the J call TRBJ1-1; 8 bases fit TRBD1. The CDR3 has 14 amino acids. The V gene's germline CDR1 is SGHRS and CDR2 YFSETQ. V dropped 7 bases and J dropped 1; count of bases not matched to a gene: 6. The chain's CDR3 is CASRTGTANTEAFF. In nucleotides, the CDR3 is TGCGCCAGCCGGACAGGGACAGCGAACACTGAAGCTTTCTTT.

The rearrangement links TRBV30 to TRBJ1-4, with 11 bases identical to TRBD1. CDR1 is GTSNPN and CDR2 is SVGIG in the germline V gene (reference sequence). The J segment lost 2 bases and the V segment lost 1 base, leaving 6 bases of the junction unmatched. The CDR3 spans 17 residues. CDR3 in amino acids: CAWSGDRGAATNEKLFF. The CDR3 nucleotides are TGTGCCTGGAGTGGGGACAGGGGGGCAGCGACTAATGAAAAACTGTTTTTT.

This clone was counted only a few times. V gene TRBV5-4 combines with J gene TRBJ2-7; D is undetermined. Trimming left V 0 bases short and J 3 bases short, with 13 bases between. This CDR3 spans 15 amino acids. Germline V gene sequence: CDR1 SGHNT, CDR2 YYREEE (reference sequence). The CDR3 loop is CASSLAAAKVYEQYF. CDR3 coding DNA: TGTGCCAGCAGCTTGGCGGCGGCAAAGGTCTACGAGCAGTACTTC.

The rearrangement links TRBV6-6 to TRBJ2-7; 8 bases align to TRBD1. The CDR3 is 15 residues long. Trimming cost V 7 bases and J 0 bases; bases outside gene matches: 8. Germline V gene sequence: CDR1 MNHNY, CDR2 SVGAGI (reference sequence). The CDR3 DNA follows: TGTGCCAGCAAAAGGGACAGGAGCAGCTCCTACGAGCAGTACTTC. This gives the protein CASKRDRSSSYEQYF.

The V and J genes are TRBV12-5 and TRBJ1-1; D remains ambiguous. Trimming shortened V by 2 bases and J by 6 bases, and 10 bases separated the two germline ends. The germline V gene has CDR1 LGHNT and CDR2 FRNRAP. The CDR3 loop spans 13 amino acids. CDR3 coding DNA: TGTGCTAGTGGTTTGAGGGCGGGCGCTGAAGCTTTCTTT. Protein product: CASGLRAGAEAFF.

This rearrangement joins TRBV28 to TRBJ1-1, with 8 bases fitting TRBD1. The length of the CDR3 is 15 residues. The trim removed 7 bases at V and 4 bases at J, leaving 11 bases unmatched. Germline CDR1 MDHEN, CDR2 SYDVKM. The CDR3, as DNA: TGTGCCAGCAAGCTTTATTCTACAGGGGGCACTGAAGCTTTCTTT. Its protein is CASKLYSTGGTEAFF.

The V call is TRBV5-1, the J call TRBJ2-3; 8 positions agree with TRBD2. The CDR3 spans 16 residues. Germline V lookup: CDR1 SGHRS, CDR2 YFSETQ. Trimming at V came to 0 bases and at J to 3 bases, leaving 6 bases not matched to a gene. CDR3 residues: CASSLGASGLTDTQYF. The CDR3 DNA reads as TGCGCCAGCAGCTTGGGGGCTAGCGGGTTGACAGATACGCAGTATTTT.

The chain's CDR3 is CASSVTNRGESGANVLTF. In DNA form, the CDR3 reads TGTGCCAGCAGCGTCACGAACAGGGGGGAGTCTGGGGCCAACGTCCTGACTTTC. The rearrangement uses TRBV9 and TRBJ2-6, with TRBD1 matching over 8 bases. The germline gives CDR1 SGDLS, CDR2 YYNGEE. The CDR3 runs to 18 residues. The V and J ends lost 2 bases and 1 base, in that order; junction bases with no gene match: 8.

The chain is built from TRBV5-1 and TRBJ2-4; 7 positions agree with TRBD2. This CDR3 has 16 amino acids. The V gene's germline CDR1 is SGHRS and CDR2 YFSETQ. Losses at the gene ends were 4 bases for V and 4 bases for J; bases not matched to a gene: 11. The CDR3 sequence: CASSGASGSYKNIQYF. DNA for the CDR3: TGCGCCAGCAGCGGGGCTAGCGGTAGCTATAAAAACATTCAGTACTTC.

This chain uses TRBV5-6 with TRBJ2-1, with TRBD2 matching over 8 bases. Germline CDR1 reads SGHDT; CDR2 reads YYEEEE. The CDR3 is 17 amino acids. With V trimmed by 0 bases and J by 4 bases, 9 bases remained unmatched. The CDR3 nucleotides read TGTGCCAGCAGCTTGGTGTTTAGCGGGGCCCAATACAATGAGCAGTTCTTC. This translates into CASSLVFSGAQYNEQFF.

This chain connects TRBV30 to TRBJ1-2; no firm D call. This CDR3 contains 13 residues. Deletions cut 0 bases from V and 8 bases from J, with 13 bases between. Germline V gene data show CDR1 as GTSNPN and CDR2 as SVGIG (reference sequence). CDR3 protein: CAWSVLGSGGYTF. The CDR3 DNA is TGTGCCTGGAGTGTACTGGGTTCGGGGGGCTACACCTTC.

This rearrangement joins TRBV30 to TRBJ1-1; TRBD1 matches 10 bases. This CDR3 has 15 amino acids. Germline CDR1 and CDR2: GTSNPN and SVGIG (reference sequence). V shed 6 bases, J shed 1 base, and the junction held 8 bases outside the gene matches. CDR3 bases: TGTGCCTGCACCAGGACAGGGGGAACGAACACTGAAGCTTTCTTT. It yields the protein CACTRTGGTNTEAFF. The variable domain in full, with the rest retrieved from reference TRBV30 and TRBJ1-1, is SQTIHQWPATLVQPVGSPLSLECTVEGTSNPNLYWYRQAAGRGLQLLFYSVGIGQISSEVPQNLSASRPQDRQFILSSKKLLLSDSGFYLCACTRTGGTNTEAFFGQGTRLTVV.

The table lists this clone with a few counts. The rearrangement uses TRBV29-1 and TRBJ2-2; tentative D call: TRBD1 (5 bases). V was pared by 7 bases and J by 4 bases, with 7 bases between. Germline lookup yields CDR1 SQVTM and CDR2 ANQGSEA. CDR3 size: 11 residues. CDR3 sequence reads: CSADSTGELFF. The CDR3 coding sequence is TGCAGCGCCGACAGCACCGGGGAGCTGTTTTTT.

DNA of the CDR3: TGTGCCAGCAGTGACTTACAGGGGGCAGATACGCAGTATTTT. It codes for CASSDLQGADTQYF. J is TRBJ2-3 and V is TRBV6-4, with TRBD1 matching 8 bases. With V trimmed by 1 base and J by 4 bases, 1 base remained unmatched. CDR3 length: 14 amino acids. The V gene's germline CDR1 is MRHNA and CDR2 SNTAGT.

This clone was found a few times. Germline is not matched at one junction end, which may reflect a read error. This chain connects TRBV7-9 to TRBJ2-3, with a tentative D call TRBD1 (5 bases). Germline CDR1 SEHNR, CDR2 FQNEAQ (reference sequence). The CDR3 extends over 12 amino acids. In DNA, the CDR3 is TGTTCCAGCAGCCCGCCAGGGGATACGCAGTATTTT. Its protein product is CSSSPPGDTQYF.

The genes are TRBV6-5 and TRBJ2-7, with a possible D match to TRBD1 (6 bases). Germline V gene lookup returns CDR1 MNHEY and CDR2 SVGAGI. The CDR3 sequence is 14 residues long. The V end lost 6 bases, the J end lost 4 bases, and 16 bases lay between the germline ends. The CDR3 bases are TGTGCCAGCAGGACAGGCAGGGTTAATTACGAGCAGTACTTC. Its protein product is CASRTGRVNYEQYF.

The V and J genes are TRBV19 and TRBJ1-1; D is perhaps TRBD1 (5 bases). There are 13 residues in the CDR3. The V end was cut by 8 bases, the J end by 5 bases, with 15 bases between. Germline V CDR1 and CDR2: LNHDA, SQIVND (reference sequence). The CDR3 protein is CASLFGGGTEAFF. CDR3 nucleotide sequence: TGTGCCAGTCTATTCGGGGGAGGAACTGAAGCTTTCTTT.

This clone was picked up a small number of times. The chain links TRBV5-1 to TRBJ2-5; a weak D match, TRBD2 (6 bases). Germline V gene data show CDR1 as SGHRS and CDR2 as YFSETQ. Trimming pared 2 bases from V and 2 bases from J, leaving 19 bases between. The CDR3 is 17 amino acids. DNA of the CDR3: TGCGCCAGCAGCTTTGATTCTTGGGGCGCGGGGCAAGAGACCCAGTACTTC. This sequence encodes CASSFDSWGAGQETQYF.

V gene TRBV25-1 combines with J gene TRBJ2-1; TRBD1 matches at 7 bases. The CDR3 consists of 15 residues. Germline V gene lookup returns CDR1 MGHDK and CDR2 SYGVNS. Losses at the gene ends were 4 bases for V and 4 bases for J; bases not matched to a gene: 7. CDR3 sequence: CASSGTGVQYNEQFF. The DNA for the CDR3 is TGTGCCAGCAGTGGAACAGGGGTGCAGTACAATGAGCAGTTCTTC.

The rearrangement links TRBV20-1 to TRBJ2-1; D is possibly TRBD2 (5 bases). Germline CDR1 DFQATT, CDR2 SNEGSKA (reference sequence). Trimming shortened V by 5 bases and J by 7 bases, and 9 bases separated the two germline ends. This CDR3 contains 11 residues. The CDR3 region is CSASLVNEQFF. The CDR3 DNA reads as TGCAGTGCTTCACTAGTGAATGAGCAGTTCTTC.

This sequence joins TRBV11-2 and TRBJ1-6; 8 bases agree with TRBD1. Losses at the gene ends were 0 bases for V and 7 bases for J; bases not matched to a gene: 8. This CDR3 has 17 residues. Germline CDR1 SGHAT, CDR2 FQNNGV. The CDR3 DNA is TGTGCCAGCAGCTTAGACGGGACAGGCTTGTCGAATTCACCCCTCCACTTT. It specifies CASSLDGTGLSNSPLHF.

This clone has a handful of counts. The J gene is TRBJ2-1, the V gene TRBV7-2, with a tentative D call TRBD2 (6 bases). Germline loops: CDR1 SGHTA, CDR2 FQGNSA. V was shortened by 1 base and J by 8 bases, with 12 bases between the two germline ends. The CDR3 covers 14 residues. CDR3 sequence (DNA): TGTGCCAGCAGCTTAGGGACTACGCGCGATGAGCAGTTCTTC. Encoded protein: CASSLGTTRDEQFF. The full variable domain, completed using reference TRBV7-2 and TRBJ2-1, is GAGVSQSPSNKVTEKGKDVELRCDPISGHTALYWYRQSLGQGLEFLIYFQGNSAPDKSGLPSDRFSAERTGGSVSTLTIQRTQQEDSAVYLCASSLGTTRDEQFFGPGTRLTVL.

V usage is TRBV7-2 and J usage is TRBJ2-5; 8 bases match TRBD1. With 1 base clipped from V and 9 bases from J, the junction kept 4 bases outside the gene matches. The CDR3 loop spans 13 amino acids. Germline CDR1 SGHTA, CDR2 FQGNSA. In DNA, the CDR3 is TGTGCCAGCAGCTTAGATCAGGGGGCGGCCCAGTACTTC. It yields the protein CASSLDQGAAQYF.

J is TRBJ2-3 and V is TRBV18; maybe TRBD2 (5 bases). The CDR3 has 14 amino acids. V was pared by 2 bases and J by 3 bases, with 9 bases between. CDR1 is KGHSH, CDR2 LQKENI, per germline. The CDR3 region has the DNA TGTGCCAGCTCACCAGAGAGCGGTACAGATACGCAGTATTTT. Translating gives CASSPESGTDTQYF.

J is TRBJ1-2 and V is TRBV10-3; D might be TRBD1 (5 bases). The germline V gene encodes CDR1 ENHRY and CDR2 SYGVKD. The length of the CDR3 is 13 residues. V lost 4 bases, J lost 8 bases, and 14 bases lay in between. The CDR3 sequence is CAISVQELAGYTF. In DNA, the CDR3 is TGTGCCATCAGTGTACAGGAGTTGGCGGGCTACACCTTC.